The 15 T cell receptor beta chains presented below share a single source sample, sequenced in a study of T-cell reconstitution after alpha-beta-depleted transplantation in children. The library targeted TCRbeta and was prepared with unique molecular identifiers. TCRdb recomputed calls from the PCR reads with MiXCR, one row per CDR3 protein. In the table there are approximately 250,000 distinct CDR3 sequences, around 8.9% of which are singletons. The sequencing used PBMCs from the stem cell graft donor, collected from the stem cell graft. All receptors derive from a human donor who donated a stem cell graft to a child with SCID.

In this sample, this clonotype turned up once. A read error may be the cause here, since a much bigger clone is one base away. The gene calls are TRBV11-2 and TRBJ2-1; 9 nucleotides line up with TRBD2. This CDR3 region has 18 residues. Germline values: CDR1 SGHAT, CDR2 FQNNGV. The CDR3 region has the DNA TGTGCCAGCGGCTTACCATCTAGCGGGGCCTTCGCGTACAATGAGCAGTTCTTC. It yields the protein CASGLPSSGAFAYNEQFF.

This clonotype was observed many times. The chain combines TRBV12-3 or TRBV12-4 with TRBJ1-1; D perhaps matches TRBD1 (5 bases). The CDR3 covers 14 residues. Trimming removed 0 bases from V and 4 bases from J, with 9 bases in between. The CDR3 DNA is TGTGCCAGCAGTTTAGCGGTGGGGACCACTGAAGCTTTCTTT. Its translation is CASSLAVGTTEAFF.

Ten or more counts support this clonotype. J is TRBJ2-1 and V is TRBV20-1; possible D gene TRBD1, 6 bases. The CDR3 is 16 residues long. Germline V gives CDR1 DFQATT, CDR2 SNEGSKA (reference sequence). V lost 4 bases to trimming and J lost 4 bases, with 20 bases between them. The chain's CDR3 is CSATNRGQTTYNEQFF. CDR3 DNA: TGCAGTGCTACCAACCGAGGACAGACTACTTACAATGAGCAGTTCTTC.

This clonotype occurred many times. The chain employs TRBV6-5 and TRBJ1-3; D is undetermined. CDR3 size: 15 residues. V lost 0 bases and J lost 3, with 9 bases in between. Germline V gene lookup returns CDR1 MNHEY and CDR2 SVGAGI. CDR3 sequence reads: CASSYSLRVGNTIYF. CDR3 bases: TGTGCCAGCAGTTACTCACTCCGGGTTGGAAACACCATATATTTT.

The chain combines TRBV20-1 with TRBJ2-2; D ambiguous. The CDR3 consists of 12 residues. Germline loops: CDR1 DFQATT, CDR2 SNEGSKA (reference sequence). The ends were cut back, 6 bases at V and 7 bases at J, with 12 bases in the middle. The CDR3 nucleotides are TGCAGTGCACCGACGGACGGCGGGGAGCTGTTTTTT. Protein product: CSAPTDGGELFF.

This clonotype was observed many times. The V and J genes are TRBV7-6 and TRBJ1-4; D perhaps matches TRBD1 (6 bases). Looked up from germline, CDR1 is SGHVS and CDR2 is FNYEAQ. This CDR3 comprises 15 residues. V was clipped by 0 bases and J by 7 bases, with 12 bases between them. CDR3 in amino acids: CASSLAGGLGEKLFF. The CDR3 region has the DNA TGTGCCAGCAGCTTAGCTGGGGGCTTGGGTGAAAAACTGTTTTTT.

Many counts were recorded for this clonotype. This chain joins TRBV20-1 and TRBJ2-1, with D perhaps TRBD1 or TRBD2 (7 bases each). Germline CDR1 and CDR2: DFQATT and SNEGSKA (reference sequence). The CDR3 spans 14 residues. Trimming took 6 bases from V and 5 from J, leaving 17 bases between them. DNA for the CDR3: TGCAGTGCGGTTCAGGGGGGGATGCACAATGAGCAGTTCTTC. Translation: CSAVQGGMHNEQFF.

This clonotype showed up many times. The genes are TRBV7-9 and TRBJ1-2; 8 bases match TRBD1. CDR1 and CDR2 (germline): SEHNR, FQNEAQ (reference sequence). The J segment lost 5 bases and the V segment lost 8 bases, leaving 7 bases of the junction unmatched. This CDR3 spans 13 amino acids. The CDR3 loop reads CASLSGGDYGYTF. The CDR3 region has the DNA TGTGCCAGCCTATCAGGGGGCGATTATGGCTACACCTTC.

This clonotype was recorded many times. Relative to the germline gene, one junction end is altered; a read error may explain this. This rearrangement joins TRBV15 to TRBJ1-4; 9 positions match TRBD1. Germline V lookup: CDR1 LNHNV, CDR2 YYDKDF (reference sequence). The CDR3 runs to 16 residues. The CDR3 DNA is TGTGCCACCCGCAGGGACAGGGCGGGGAGGGATGAAAAACTGTTTTTT. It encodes CATRRDRAGRDEKLFF.

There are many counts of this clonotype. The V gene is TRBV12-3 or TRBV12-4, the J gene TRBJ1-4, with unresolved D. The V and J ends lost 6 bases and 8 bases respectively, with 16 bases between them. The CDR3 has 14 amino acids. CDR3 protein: CASSQSSVGEKLFF. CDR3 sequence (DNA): TGTGCCAGCAGCCAATCCTCAGTTGGGGAAAAACTGTTTTTT.

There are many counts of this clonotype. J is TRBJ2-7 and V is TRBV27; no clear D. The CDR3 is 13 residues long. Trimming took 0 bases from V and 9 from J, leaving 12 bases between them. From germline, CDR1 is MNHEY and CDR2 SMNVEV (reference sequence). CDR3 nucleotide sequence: TGTGCCAGCAGTTTATCTGAGGACCCCCGGCAGTACTTC. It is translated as CASSLSEDPRQYF.

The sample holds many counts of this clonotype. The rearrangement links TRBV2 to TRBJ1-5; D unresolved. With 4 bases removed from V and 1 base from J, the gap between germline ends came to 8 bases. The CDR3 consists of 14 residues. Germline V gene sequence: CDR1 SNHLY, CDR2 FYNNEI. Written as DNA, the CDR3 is TGTGCCAGCAGTGGAGGGAGAAGCAATCAGCCCCAGCATTTT. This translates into CASSGGRSNQPQHF.

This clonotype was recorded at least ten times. The DNA of the CDR3 is TGTGCCAGCAGCGCCCCCTTAGGGGGGTCCTACAATGAGCAGTTCTTC. This gives the protein CASSAPLGGSYNEQFF. The chain is built from TRBV6-5 and TRBJ2-1; the D call may be TRBD1 or TRBD2 (6 bases each). This CDR3 has 16 amino acids. Deletions cut 6 bases from V and 1 base from J, with 16 bases between. The germline CDR1 and CDR2 sequences are MNHEY and SVGAGI.

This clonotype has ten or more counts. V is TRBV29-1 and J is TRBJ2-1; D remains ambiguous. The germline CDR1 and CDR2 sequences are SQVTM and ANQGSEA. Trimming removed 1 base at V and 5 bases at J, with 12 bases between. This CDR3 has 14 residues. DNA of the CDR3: TGCAGCGTTGAAGCCTACGGTAACCACAATGAGCAGTTCTTC. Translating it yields CSVEAYGNHNEQFF.

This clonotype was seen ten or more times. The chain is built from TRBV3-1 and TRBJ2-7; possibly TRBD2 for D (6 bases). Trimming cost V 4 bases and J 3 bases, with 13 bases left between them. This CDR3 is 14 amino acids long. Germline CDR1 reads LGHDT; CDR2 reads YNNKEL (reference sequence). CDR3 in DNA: TGTGCCAGCAGCCCTCGGGGACTCCTCTACGAGCAGTACTTC. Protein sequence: CASSPRGLLYEQYF.